This T cell receptor beta chain was sequenced for a study of shared clonotypes between healthy human individuals. Study overall: Per-donor plates numbered three CD4 naive, three CD4 memory, two CD8 naive and one CD8 memory. Whole-study results and caveats: On the whole, naive subsets had larger estimated richness than memory subsets had. Non-shared clonotypes were found to have lower generation probabilities than the clonotypes that were shared by all four of the sorted-subset donors. The sharing of approximately 4.6% of naive CD4 clonotypes was seen across a handful of donors.

Concerning this clone: Its antigen is undetermined.

Clones were read by immunoSEQ multiplex PCR, and TCRdb kept only the in-frame ones, dropping some. The data contain 2,500,000 or so clones, approximately 93% of them singletons. Specimen: naive CD4+ T cells from PBMCs. Indicated subset: CD45RA+ positively selected. The receptor was derived from a man aged 18 to 30 in good health. Some clones in this sample may be carry-over from other donors' samples.

CDR3 nucleotide sequence: TGTGCCTGGATCGGGACAGCTGGAAACACCATATATTTT. Amino acids: CAWIGTAGNTIYF. This sequence joins TRBV30 and TRBJ1-3, with TRBD1 matching over 7 bases. V dropped 4 bases and J dropped 2; count of bases not matched to a gene: 2. This CDR3 is built from 13 residues. Germline V lookup: CDR1 GTSNPN, CDR2 SVGIG (reference sequence).